Listed below are T cell receptor beta chains from one sample, sequenced in a study of cytomegalovirus exposure and HLA in healthy donors. TCRdb's table, derived via immunoSEQ multiplex PCR, lists solely in-frame clones and lacks some. The table shows some 140,000 clones, with approximately 78% occurring only once. The source material was PBMCs. These receptors were collected from a woman aged 50 to 65 in good health and CMV-seropositive. Both conserved end residues are part of each CDR3. Each record gives: clone size, J gene, V gene, D gene, CDR3 length, CDR3 DNA, CDR3 protein. A D gene is named only where the DNA matches it firmly. Not all rows give a size; the values are once, few, many and, for expanded clones, a class.

>-|TRBJ1-2|TRBV2|-|15
TGTGCCAGCAAGCTTCGAATCGACAGAAACTATGGCTACACCTTC
CASKLRIDRNYGYTF
>-|TRBJ2-1|TRBV7-3|-|15
TGTGCCAGCAGCTCTACCGGGACTCCGGGTTCTGAGCAGTTCTTC
CASSSTGTPGSEQFF
>few|TRBJ1-6|TRBV7-2|-|15
TGTGCCAGCAGCTCCCGCACGGGTAGGAGTTCACCCCTCCACTTT
CASSSRTGRSSPLHF
>-|TRBJ2-5|TRBV7-9|TRBD1|14
TGTGCCAGCAGCTTCGGGACAGGTGGAGAGACCCAGTACTTC
CASSFGTGGETQYF
>-|TRBJ2-5|TRBV7-8|TRBD2|15
TGTGCCAGCAGTTTTCGGGCGAGCGGGATGGAGACCCAGTACTTC
CASSFRASGMETQYF
>-|TRBJ2-1|TRBV5-1|TRBD1|16
TGCGCCAGCAGCTTGACCCCGGGACAGATATACAATGAGCAGTTCTTC
CASSLTPGQIYNEQFF
>-|TRBJ2-5|TRBV6-5|-|14
TGTCCCAGCCGATACAGCAGAAGCCAAGAGACCCAGTACTTC
CPSRYSRSQETQYF
>-|TRBJ1-4|TRBV4-1|-|16
TGCGCCAGCAGCCCAGGCCTTACACCAACTAATGAAAAACTGTTTTTT
CASSPGLTPTNEKLFF
>-|TRBJ1-1|TRBV5-6|-|13
TGTGCCAGCAGCTTGGGGGCTGCCACTGAAGCTTTCTTT
CASSLGAATEAFF
>few|TRBJ2-4|TRBV19|TRBD1|13
TGTGCCAGTTCTACAGGGGACAAAAACATTCAGTACTTC
CASSTGDKNIQYF
>once|TRBJ2-7|TRBV30|TRBD1|13
TGTGCCTGGACAGGGGGCCACTCCTACGAGCAGTACTTC
CAWTGGHSYEQYF
>-|TRBJ1-2|TRBV19|-|13
TGTGCCAGTAACGTAAGGGGGATCTATGGCTATACCTTC
CASNVRGIYGYTF
>once|TRBJ1-5|TRBV2|TRBD1|13
TGTGCCAGCAGCCCCGACAGGGTTCAGCCCCAGCATTTT
CASSPDRVQPQHF
>few|TRBJ2-1|TRBV5-4|-|14
TGTGCCAGCGGACAAGACGGGCCCTACAATGAGCAGTTCTTC
CASGQDGPYNEQFF
>-|TRBJ2-5|TRBV29-1|TRBD1|14
TGCAGCGGCCGGGGGGGGACAGGGGCAGAGACCCAGTACTTC
CSGRGGTGAETQYF
>-|TRBJ1-1|TRBV7-9|-|15
TGTGCCAGCAGCTCGTTCCAAGGAGCCAACACTGAAGCTTTCTTT
CASSSFQGANTEAFF
>-|TRBJ1-2|TRBV14|TRBD1|13
TGTGCCAGCAGCCCGGACAGGGGGCGCGGCTACACCTTC
CASSPDRGRGYTF
>-|TRBJ1-2|TRBV7-2|-|14
TGTGCCAGCAGCTTCCGGGCAGGGGTTGATGGCTACACCTTC
CASSFRAGVDGYTF
>-|TRBJ2-4|TRBV18|-|14
TGTGCCAGCTCCCGTACCGGGACATACGACAGTCAGTACTTC
CASSRTGTYDSQYF
>-|TRBJ1-2|TRBV5-1|TRBD1|15
TGCGCCAGCAGCCAGGCGGGACAGGGGACGGTTGGCTACACCTTC
CASSQAGQGTVGYTF